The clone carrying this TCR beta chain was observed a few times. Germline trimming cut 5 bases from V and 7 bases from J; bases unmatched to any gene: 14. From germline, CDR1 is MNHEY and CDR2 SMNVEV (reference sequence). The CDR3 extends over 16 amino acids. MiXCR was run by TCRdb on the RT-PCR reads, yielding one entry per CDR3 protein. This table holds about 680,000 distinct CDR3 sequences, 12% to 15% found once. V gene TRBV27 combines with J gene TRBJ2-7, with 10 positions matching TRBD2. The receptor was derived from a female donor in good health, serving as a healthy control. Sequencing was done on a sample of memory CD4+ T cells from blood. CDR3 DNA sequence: TGTGCCAGCAGTAGCCCAAGCCGACTACTAGCGGGGGAGCAGTACTTC. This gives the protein CASSSPSRLLAGEQYF.